A selection of T cell receptor beta chains follows, all from one sample in a study of beta chain features in type 1 diabetes. Repertoires were generated with immunoSEQ multiplex PCR, while TCRdb's copy carries only in-frame clones and drops some. The data hold around 340,000 clones, with 15% to 20% observed a single time. Sequencing was done on a sample of naive CD4+ T cells from blood. The receptors derive from a young woman in good health. Both conserved end residues are part of each CDR3. D genes are given only for firm matches. Not every row has a clone size; where given, it reads once, few, many or a size class.

clone size,J gene,V gene,D gene,CDR3 DNA,CDR3 protein
.,TRBJ2-1,TRBV7-2,TRBD2,TGTGCCAGCAGCCCCCCTTGGGCGGGGGGGCCCAATGAGCAGTTCTTC,CASSPPWAGGPNEQFF
.,TRBJ2-7,TRBV5-4,.,TGTGCCAGCAGCTTGGCCGGAAGGAGCTCCTACGAGCAGTACTTC,CASSLAGRSSYEQYF
.,TRBJ1-3,TRBV30,TRBD1,TGTGCCTGGAGCAGCCTGACAGGGGCAGGAAACACCATATATTTT,CAWSSLTGAGNTIYF
.,TRBJ1-2,TRBV14,.,TGTGCCAGCAGCCAAGACATCGACAGCGACTATGGCTACACCTTC,CASSQDIDSDYGYTF
few,TRBJ1-2,TRBV29-1,.,TGCAGCGCTGGTGGATTTCAGGGCTGGGGCGGCTACACCTTC,CSAGGFQGWGGYTF
once,TRBJ2-1,TRBV2,.,TGTGCCAGCAGCACTGTCGGGACAACCTACAATGAGCAGTTCTTC,CASSTVGTTYNEQFF
.,TRBJ1-2,TRBV5-4,.,TGTGCCAGCAGCTCAGGGGCAGGGAACTATGGCTACACCTTC,CASSSGAGNYGYTF
.,TRBJ2-3,TRBV9,TRBD2,TGTGCCAGCGGCGTAGCGGGAGGATCCACAGATACGCAGTATTTT,CASGVAGGSTDTQYF
few,TRBJ2-7,TRBV5-1,TRBD1,TGCGCCAGCAGCTGGGGGACAGGGAACGAGCAGTACTTC,CASSWGTGNEQYF
few,TRBJ1-1,TRBV2,.,TGTGCCAGCACTAGGCAGACGTCCATCCCTGAAGCTTTCTTT,CASTRQTSIPEAFF
.,TRBJ2-5,TRBV7-8,.,TGTGCCAGCAGCTTAGAGCGGACCCAAGAGACCCAGTACTTC,CASSLERTQETQYF
.,TRBJ2-2,TRBV11-3,.,TGTGCCAGCAGCAAGAGGGGGGAGCTGTTTTTT,CASSKRGELFF
.,TRBJ2-1,TRBV5-1,TRBD2,TGCGCCAGCAGCTTGCTTAGCGGGTCCTACAATGAGCAGTTCTTC,CASSLLSGSYNEQFF
few,TRBJ2-7,TRBV4-3,TRBD2,TGCGCCAGCAGCCCCCAACTAGCGGGGGCCTACGAGCAGTACTTC,CASSPQLAGAYEQYF